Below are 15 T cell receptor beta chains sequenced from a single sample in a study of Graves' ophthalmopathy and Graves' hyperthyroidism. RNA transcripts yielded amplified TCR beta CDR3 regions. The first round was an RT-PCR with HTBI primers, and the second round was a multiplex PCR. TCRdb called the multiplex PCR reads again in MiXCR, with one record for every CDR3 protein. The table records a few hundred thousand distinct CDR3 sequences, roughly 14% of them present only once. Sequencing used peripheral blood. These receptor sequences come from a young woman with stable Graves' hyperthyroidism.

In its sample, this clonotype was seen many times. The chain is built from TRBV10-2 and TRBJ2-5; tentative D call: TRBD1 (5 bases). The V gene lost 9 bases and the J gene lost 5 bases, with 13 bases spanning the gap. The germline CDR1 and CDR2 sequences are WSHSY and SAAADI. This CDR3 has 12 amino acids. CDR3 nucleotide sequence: TGCGCCAGTGCCAGGGTTCAGGAGACCCAGTACTTC. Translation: CASARVQETQYF.

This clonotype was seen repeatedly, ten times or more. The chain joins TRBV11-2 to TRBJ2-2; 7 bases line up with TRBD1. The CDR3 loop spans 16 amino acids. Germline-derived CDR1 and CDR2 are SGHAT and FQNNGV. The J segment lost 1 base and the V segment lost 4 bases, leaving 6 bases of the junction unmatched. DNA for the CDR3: TGTGCCAGCAGCTCGAACAGGGGCCAGAACACCGGGGAGCTGTTTTTT. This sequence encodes CASSSNRGQNTGELFF.

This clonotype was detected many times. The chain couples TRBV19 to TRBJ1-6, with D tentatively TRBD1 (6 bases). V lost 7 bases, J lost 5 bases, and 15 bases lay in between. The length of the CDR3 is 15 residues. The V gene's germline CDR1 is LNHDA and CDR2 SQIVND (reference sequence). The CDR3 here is CASNRTASNNSPLHF. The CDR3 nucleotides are TGTGCCAGTAACCGGACAGCCTCAAATAATTCACCCCTCCACTTT.

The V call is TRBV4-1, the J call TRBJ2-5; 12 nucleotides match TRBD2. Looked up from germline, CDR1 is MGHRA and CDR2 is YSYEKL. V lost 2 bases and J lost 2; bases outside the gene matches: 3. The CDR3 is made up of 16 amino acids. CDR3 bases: TGCGCCAGCAGCCAATGGCTAGCGGGGGGGCAAGAGACCCAGTACTTC. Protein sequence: CASSQWLAGGQETQYF.

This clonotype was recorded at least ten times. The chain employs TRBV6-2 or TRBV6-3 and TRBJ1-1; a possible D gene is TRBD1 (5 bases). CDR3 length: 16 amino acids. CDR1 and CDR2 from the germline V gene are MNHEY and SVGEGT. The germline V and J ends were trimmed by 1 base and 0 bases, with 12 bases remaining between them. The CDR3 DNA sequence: TGTGCCAGCAGTTACTTGGGGGGGTCATTGAACACTGAAGCTTTCTTT. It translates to CASSYLGGSLNTEAFF.

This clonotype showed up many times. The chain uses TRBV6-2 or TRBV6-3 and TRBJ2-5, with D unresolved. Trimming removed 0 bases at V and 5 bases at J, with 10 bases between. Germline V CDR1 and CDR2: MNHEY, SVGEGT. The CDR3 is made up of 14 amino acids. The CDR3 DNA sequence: TGTGCCAGCAGTTACTCGCTAGGGATCGAGACCCAGTACTTC. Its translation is CASSYSLGIETQYF.

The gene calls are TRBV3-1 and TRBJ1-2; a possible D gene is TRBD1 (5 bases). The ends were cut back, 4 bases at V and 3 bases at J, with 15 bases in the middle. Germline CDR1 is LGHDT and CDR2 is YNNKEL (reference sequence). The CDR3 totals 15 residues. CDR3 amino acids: CASSPTPGPDYGYTF. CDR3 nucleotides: TGTGCCAGCAGCCCCACTCCGGGGCCCGACTATGGCTACACCTTC. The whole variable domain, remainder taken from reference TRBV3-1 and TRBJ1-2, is DTAVSQTPKYLVTQMGNDKSIKCEQNLGHDTMYWYKQDSKKFLKIMFSYNNKELIINETVPNRFSPKSPDKAHLNLHINSLELGDSAVYFCASSPTPGPDYGYTFGSGTRLTVV.

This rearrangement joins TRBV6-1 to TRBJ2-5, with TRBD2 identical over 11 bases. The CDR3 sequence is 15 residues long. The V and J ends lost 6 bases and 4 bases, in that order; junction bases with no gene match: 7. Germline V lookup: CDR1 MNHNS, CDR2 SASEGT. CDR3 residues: CASSPSGGILETQYF. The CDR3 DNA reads TGTGCCAGCAGCCCTAGCGGGGGGATATTAGAGACCCAGTACTTC.

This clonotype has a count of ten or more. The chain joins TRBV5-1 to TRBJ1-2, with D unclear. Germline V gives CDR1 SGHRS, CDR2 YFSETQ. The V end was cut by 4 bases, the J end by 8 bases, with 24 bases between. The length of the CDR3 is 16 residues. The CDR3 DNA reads TGCGCCAGCAGCCCTACAACGGGGTTGAGGACTAAGGGCTACACCTTC. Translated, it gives CASSPTTGLRTKGYTF.

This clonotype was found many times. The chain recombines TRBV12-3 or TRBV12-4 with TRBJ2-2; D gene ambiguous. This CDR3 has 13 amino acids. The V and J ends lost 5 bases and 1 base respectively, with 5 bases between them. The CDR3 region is CASSKENTGELFF. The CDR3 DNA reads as TGTGCCAGCAGTAAGGAGAACACCGGGGAGCTGTTTTTT.

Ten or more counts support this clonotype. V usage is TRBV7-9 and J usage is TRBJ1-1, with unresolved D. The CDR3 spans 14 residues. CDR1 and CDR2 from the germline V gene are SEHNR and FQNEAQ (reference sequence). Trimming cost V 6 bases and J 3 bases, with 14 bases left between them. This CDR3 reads CASRPLLIDTEAFF. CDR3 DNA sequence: TGTGCCAGCAGGCCCCTCCTGATAGACACTGAAGCTTTCTTT. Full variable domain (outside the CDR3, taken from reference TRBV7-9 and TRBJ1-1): DTGVSQNPRHKITKRGQNVTFRCDPISEHNRLYWYRQTLGQGPEFLTYFQNEAQLEKSRLLSDRFSAERPKGSFSTLEIQRTEQGDSAMYLCASRPLLIDTEAFFGQGTRLTVV.

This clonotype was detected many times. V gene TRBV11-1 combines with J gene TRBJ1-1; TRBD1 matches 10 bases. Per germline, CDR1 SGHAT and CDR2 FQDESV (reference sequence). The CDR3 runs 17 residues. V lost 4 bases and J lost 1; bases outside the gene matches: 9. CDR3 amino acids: CASSSGQGIRENTEAFF. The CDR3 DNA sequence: TGTGCCAGCAGCTCGGGACAGGGGATCCGTGAGAACACTGAAGCTTTCTTT.

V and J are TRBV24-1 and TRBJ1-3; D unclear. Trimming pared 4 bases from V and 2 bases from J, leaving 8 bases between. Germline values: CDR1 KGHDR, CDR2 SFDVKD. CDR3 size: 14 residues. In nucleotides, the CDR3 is TGTGCCACCAGTGACTCATCCCCTGGAAACACCATATATTTT. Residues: CATSDSSPGNTIYF.

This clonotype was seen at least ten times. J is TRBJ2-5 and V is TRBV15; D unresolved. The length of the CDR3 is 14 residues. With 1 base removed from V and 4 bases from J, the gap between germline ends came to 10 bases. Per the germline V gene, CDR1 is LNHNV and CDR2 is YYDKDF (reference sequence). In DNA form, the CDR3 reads TGTGCCACCAGCAGAGTCGTGAGAGGAGAGACCCAGTACTTC. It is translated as CATSRVVRGETQYF.

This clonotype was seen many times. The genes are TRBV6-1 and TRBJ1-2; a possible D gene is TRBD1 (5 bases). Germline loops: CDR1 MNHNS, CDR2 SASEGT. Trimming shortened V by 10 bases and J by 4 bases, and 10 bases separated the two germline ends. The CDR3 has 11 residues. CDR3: CATRAAYGYTF. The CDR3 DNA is TGTGCCACCAGGGCCGCCTATGGCTACACCTTC.